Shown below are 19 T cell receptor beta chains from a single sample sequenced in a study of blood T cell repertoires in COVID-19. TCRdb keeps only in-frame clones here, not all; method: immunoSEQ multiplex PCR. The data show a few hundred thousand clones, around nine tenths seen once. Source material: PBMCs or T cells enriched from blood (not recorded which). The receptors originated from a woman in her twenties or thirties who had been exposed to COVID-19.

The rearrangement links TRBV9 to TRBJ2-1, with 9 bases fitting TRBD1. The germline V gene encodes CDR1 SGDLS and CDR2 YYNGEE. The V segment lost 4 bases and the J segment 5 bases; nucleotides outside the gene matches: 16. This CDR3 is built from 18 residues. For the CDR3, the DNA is TGTGCCAGCAGCCCTCATCCGAGACCGGGACAGGGCAACAATGAGCAGTTCTTC. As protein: CASSPHPRPGQGNNEQFF.

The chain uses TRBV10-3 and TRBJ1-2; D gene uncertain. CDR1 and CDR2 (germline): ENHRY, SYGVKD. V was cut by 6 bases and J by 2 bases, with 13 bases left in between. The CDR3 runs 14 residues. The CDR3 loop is CAISPGVRNYGYTF. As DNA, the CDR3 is TGTGCCATCAGCCCCGGGGTGAGAAACTATGGCTACACCTTC.

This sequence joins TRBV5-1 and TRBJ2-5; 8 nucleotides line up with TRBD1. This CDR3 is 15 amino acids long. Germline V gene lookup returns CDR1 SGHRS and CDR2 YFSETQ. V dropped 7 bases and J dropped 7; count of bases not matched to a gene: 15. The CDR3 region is CASQERDRLTRTQYF. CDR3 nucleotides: TGCGCCAGCCAAGAAAGGGACAGGCTAACGCGGACCCAGTACTTC.

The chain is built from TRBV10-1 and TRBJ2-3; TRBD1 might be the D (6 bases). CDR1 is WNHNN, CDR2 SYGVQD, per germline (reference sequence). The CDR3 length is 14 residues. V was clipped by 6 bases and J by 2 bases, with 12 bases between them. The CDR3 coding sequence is TGCGCCAGCAGCTTCACAGGGCCCACAGATACGCAGTATTTT. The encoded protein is CASSFTGPTDTQYF.

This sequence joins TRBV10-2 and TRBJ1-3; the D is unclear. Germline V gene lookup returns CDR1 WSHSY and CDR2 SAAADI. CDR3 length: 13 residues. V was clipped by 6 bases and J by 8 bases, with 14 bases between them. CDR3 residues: CASSPVREDTIYF. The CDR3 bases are TGCGCCAGCAGCCCCGTTAGGGAGGACACCATATATTTT.

In DNA, the CDR3 is TGTGCCAGCAGGGTAGGACAGACCGAGCAGTACTTC. Residues: CASRVGQTEQYF. The rearrangement uses TRBV2 and TRBJ2-7; the D gene is possibly TRBD1 (6 bases). Germline-derived CDR1 and CDR2 are SNHLY and FYNNEI. The V and J ends lost 6 bases and 6 bases respectively, with 12 bases between them. The CDR3 is 12 amino acids.

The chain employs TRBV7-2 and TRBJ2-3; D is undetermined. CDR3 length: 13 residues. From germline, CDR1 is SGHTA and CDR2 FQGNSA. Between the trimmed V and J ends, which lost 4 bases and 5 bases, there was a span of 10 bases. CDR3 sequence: CASSSYRGDTQYF. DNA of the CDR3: TGTGCCAGCAGCTCCTACCGCGGAGATACGCAGTATTTT.

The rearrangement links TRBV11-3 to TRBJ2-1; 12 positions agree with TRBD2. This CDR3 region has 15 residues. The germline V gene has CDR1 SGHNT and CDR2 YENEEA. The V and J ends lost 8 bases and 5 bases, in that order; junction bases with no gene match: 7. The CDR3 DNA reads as TGTGCCAGCTCAACTGGACTAGCGGGGCACAATGAGCAGTTCTTC. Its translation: CASSTGLAGHNEQFF.

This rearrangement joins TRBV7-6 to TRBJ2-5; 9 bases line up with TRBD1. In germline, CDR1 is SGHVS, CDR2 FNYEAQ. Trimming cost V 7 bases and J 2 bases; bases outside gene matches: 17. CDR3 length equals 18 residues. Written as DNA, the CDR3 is TGTGCCAGCACTTTAGCTCCGGGACAGGGTATCAGGCAAGAGACCCAGTACTTC. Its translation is CASTLAPGQGIRQETQYF.

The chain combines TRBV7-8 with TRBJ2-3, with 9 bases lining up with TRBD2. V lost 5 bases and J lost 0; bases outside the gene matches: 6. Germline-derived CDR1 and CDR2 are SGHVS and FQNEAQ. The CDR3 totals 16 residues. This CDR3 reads CASSPSGESSTDTQYF. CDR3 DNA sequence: TGTGCCAGCAGCCCTAGCGGGGAATCTAGCACAGATACGCAGTATTTT.

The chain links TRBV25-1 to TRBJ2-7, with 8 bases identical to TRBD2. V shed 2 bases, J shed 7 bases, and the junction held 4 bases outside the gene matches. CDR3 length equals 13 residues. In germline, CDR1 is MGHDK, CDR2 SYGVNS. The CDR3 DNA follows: TGTGCCAGCAGTGAAAGACTAGCGCGTGAGCAGTACTTC. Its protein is CASSERLAREQYF.

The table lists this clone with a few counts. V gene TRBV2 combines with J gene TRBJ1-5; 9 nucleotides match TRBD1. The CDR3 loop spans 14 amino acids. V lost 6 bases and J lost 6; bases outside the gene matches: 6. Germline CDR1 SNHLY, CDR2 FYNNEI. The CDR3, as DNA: TGTGCCAGCAGCGTCGGACAGGGGAGTCAGCCCCAGCATTTT. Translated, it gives CASSVGQGSQPQHF.

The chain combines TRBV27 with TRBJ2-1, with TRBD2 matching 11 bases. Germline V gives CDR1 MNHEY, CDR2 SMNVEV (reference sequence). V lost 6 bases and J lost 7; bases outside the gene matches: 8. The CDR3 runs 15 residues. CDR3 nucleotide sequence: TGTGCCAGCAGCCCTCTAGCGGGAGGAGGTAATGAGCAGTTCTTC. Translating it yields CASSPLAGGGNEQFF.

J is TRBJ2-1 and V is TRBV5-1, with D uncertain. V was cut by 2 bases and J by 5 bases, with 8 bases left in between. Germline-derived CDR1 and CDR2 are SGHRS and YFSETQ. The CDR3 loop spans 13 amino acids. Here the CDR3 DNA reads TGCGCCAGCAGCTTCGACAATGACAATGAGCAGTTCTTC. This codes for CASSFDNDNEQFF.

CDR3: CASRRAGVTEAFF. The CDR3 bases are TGTGCCAGCCGCCGGGCGGGGGTGACTGAAGCTTTCTTT. The chain links TRBV27 to TRBJ1-1, with D possibly TRBD1 on 5 matching bases. V was trimmed by 8 bases and J by 5 bases, leaving 15 bases between them. CDR3 length: 13 residues. Germline V gene lookup returns CDR1 MNHEY and CDR2 SMNVEV (reference sequence).

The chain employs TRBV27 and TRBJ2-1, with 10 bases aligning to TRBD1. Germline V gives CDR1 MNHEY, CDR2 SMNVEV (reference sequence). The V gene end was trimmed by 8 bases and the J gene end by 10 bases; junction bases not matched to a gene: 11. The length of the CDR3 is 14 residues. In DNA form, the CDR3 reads TGTGCCAGCCGGTCGCGACAGGGGGCATGGGAGCAGTTCTTC. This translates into CASRSRQGAWEQFF.

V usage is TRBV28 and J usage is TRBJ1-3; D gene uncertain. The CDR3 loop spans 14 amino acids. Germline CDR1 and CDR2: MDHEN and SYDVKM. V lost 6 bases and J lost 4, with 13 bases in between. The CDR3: CASRRPGEGNTIYF. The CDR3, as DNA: TGTGCCAGCAGGAGACCAGGCGAAGGAAACACCATATATTTT.

The CDR3 region has the DNA TGTGCCAGCAGCCCCCGGACAGGGGGCTACGAGCAGTACTTC. Protein sequence: CASSPRTGGYEQYF. V and J are TRBV9 and TRBJ2-7; 10 positions agree with TRBD1. Germline values: CDR1 SGDLS, CDR2 YYNGEE. There are 14 residues in the CDR3. V trimming: 4 bases; J trimming: 3 bases; junction bases outside the gene matches: 4.

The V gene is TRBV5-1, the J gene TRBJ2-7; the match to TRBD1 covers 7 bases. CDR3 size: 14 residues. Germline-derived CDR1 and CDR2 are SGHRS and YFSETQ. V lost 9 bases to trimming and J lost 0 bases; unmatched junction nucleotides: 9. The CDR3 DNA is TGCGCCACCAGTCCAGGGGGAAGCTCCTACGAGCAGTACTTC. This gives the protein CATSPGGSSYEQYF.